The 13 T cell receptor beta chains listed next were all sequenced from one sample in a study of blood T cells in healthy people across ages (dated by TCRdb to between 2015 and 2017). The library was produced with 5' RACE. The sequencer was an Illumina HiSeq 2500. A second PCR of roughly 7 to 11 cycles was performed with a sample-barcoded 5' primer and a J-beta primer mix. Using fastp trimming at Q25 and MiXCR clonotype assembly, TCRdb reanalyzed the public sequencing data and kept in-frame beta chains. All rows with the same CDR3 protein become a single entry with the most common DNA and genes. Counted in this sample were 750,000 to 850,000 distinct CDR3 sequences; about 25% of them appeared once. Approximately 3.7% of the sample is taken by the ten largest. The sample was also linked to a second study, of T cells of mothers and their children.

Sequenced: blood. The receptors here all came from a boy aged 5-17 years in good health.

A remark on this clonotype: This is likely a read error, given that the CDR3 carries no conserved phenylalanine or tryptophan at its end. The chain uses TRBV3-1 and TRBJ2-5; possible D gene TRBD2, 5 bases. CDR1 and CDR2 from the germline V gene are LGHDT and YNNKEL (reference sequence). The CDR3 has 14 residues. V lost 4 bases and J 7 bases, leaving 16 bases between the germline ends. CDR3 protein: CASSPWSARGTQYL. Written as DNA, the CDR3 is TGTGCCAGCAGCCCCTGGTCGGCCCGGGGGACCCAGTACCTC.

This clonotype has just a few counts. The chain joins TRBV11-2 to TRBJ2-7, with a weak D call TRBD2 (7 bases). CDR3 length: 14 residues. V was trimmed by 5 bases and J by 2 bases, leaving 13 bases between them. Looked up from germline, CDR1 is SGHAT and CDR2 is FQNNGV. This CDR3 reads CASSPRGGPYEQYF. The CDR3 DNA is TGTGCCAGCAGCCCTCGCGGGGGCCCCTACGAGCAGTACTTC.

V is TRBV28 and J is TRBJ2-7, with D possibly being TRBD1 (6 bases). The ends were cut back, 8 bases at V and 0 bases at J, with 11 bases in the middle. This CDR3 is 13 amino acids long. Germline V gene lookup returns CDR1 MDHEN and CDR2 SYDVKM. CDR3 coding DNA: TGTGCCAGCCACCGGGACATCTCCTACGAGCAGTACTTC. As protein: CASHRDISYEQYF.

CDR3: CASSLFIGRESYEQYF. In nucleotides, the CDR3 is TGTGCCAGCAGTTTATTTATCGGGAGGGAGTCCTACGAGCAGTACTTC. The J gene is TRBJ2-5, the V gene TRBV28; TRBD2 matches at 8 bases. The end of the DNA fits TRBJ2-7 better, so the J call may be wrong. The CDR3 runs to 16 residues. From germline, CDR1 is MDHEN and CDR2 SYDVKM.

This clonotype has ten or more counts. The chain links TRBV7-8 to TRBJ2-7; tentative D call: TRBD1 (6 bases). Deletions cut 5 bases from V and 0 bases from J, with 8 bases between. Germline values: CDR1 SGHVS, CDR2 FQNEAQ. The CDR3 contains 13 residues. For the CDR3, the DNA is TGTGCCAGCAGCCGGGACAACTCCTACGAGCAGTACTTC. Its protein is CASSRDNSYEQYF.

This clonotype was found a few times. This chain's CDR3 is CASSQDLADTEAFF. The CDR3 DNA sequence: TGCGCCAGCAGCCAAGATCTGGCAGACACTGAAGCTTTCTTT. The J gene is TRBJ1-1, the V gene TRBV4-3, with D hard to call. This CDR3 has 14 residues. V was shortened by 0 bases and J by 3 bases, with 8 bases between the two germline ends. Germline CDR1 is LGHNA and CDR2 is YSLEER.

A few counts support this clonotype. V gene TRBV7-6 combines with J gene TRBJ2-1; 7 bases line up with TRBD2. V shed 1 base, J shed 4 bases, and the junction held 7 bases outside the gene matches. Germline-derived CDR1 and CDR2 are SGHVS and FNYEAQ. The CDR3 covers 16 residues. CDR3 sequence (DNA): TGTGCCAGCAGCTTAGGGACTAGAACGGAGTACAATGAGCAGTTCTTC. Its protein product is CASSLGTRTEYNEQFF.

This clonotype came up a few times. In DNA form, the CDR3 reads TGTGCCAGCAGTTTAAGCGGGATTGGGTACGAGCAGTACTTC. This translates into CASSLSGIGYEQYF. The chain has TRBV27 and TRBJ2-7, with 7 positions matching TRBD2. The CDR3 is made up of 14 amino acids. Trimming cost V 2 bases and J 4 bases; bases outside gene matches: 5. The germline gives CDR1 MNHEY, CDR2 SMNVEV (reference sequence).

This clonotype showed up just a few times. The rearrangement joins TRBV28 to TRBJ1-4; D not certain. The CDR3 is made up of 11 amino acids. V was cut by 4 bases and J by 9 bases, with 6 bases left in between. Germline CDR1 MDHEN, CDR2 SYDVKM. CDR3 coding DNA: TGTGCCAGCAGTTCAAGTCAAAAACTGTTTTTT. Its protein is CASSSSQKLFF.

The chain couples TRBV29-1 to TRBJ2-5; D is undetermined. V lost 7 bases, J lost 0 bases, and 9 bases lay in between. CDR1 is SQVTM and CDR2 is ANQGSEA in the germline V gene. CDR3 length: 12 amino acids. CDR3 in amino acids: CSADAHQETQYF. The DNA for the CDR3 is TGCAGCGCCGACGCGCACCAAGAGACCCAGTACTTC.

This clonotype was observed a few times. The chain links TRBV10-1 to TRBJ1-2; the match to TRBD1 covers 8 bases. This CDR3 is 14 amino acids long. J gave up 5 bases and V 5 bases, and 7 bases lay outside the gene matches. Per the germline V gene, CDR1 is WNHNN and CDR2 is SYGVQD (reference sequence). The CDR3 nucleotides are TGCGCCAGCAGTTCGACAGGGGATCGATATGGCTACACCTTC. It encodes CASSSTGDRYGYTF.

The chain is built from TRBV4-2 and TRBJ1-2; TRBD1 is a possible D gene (5 bases). Trimming took 0 bases from V and 8 from J, leaving 19 bases between them. CDR1 is LGHNA, CDR2 YNFKEQ, per germline. This CDR3 has 16 residues. In DNA, the CDR3 is TGTGCCAGCAGCCAAGACCCTGGGACGGGGTATGGAGGCTACACCTTC. As protein: CASSQDPGTGYGGYTF.

The chain joins TRBV29-1 to TRBJ1-2; tentatively, D is TRBD1 (5 bases). Trimming left V 6 bases short and J 4 bases short, with 12 bases between. Germline lookup yields CDR1 SQVTM and CDR2 ANQGSEA. The CDR3 runs to 12 residues. The CDR3 DNA is TGCAGCGTCAACCGGGGCGTCTATGGCTACACCTTC. This codes for CSVNRGVYGYTF.